These 17 T cell receptor beta chains originate from one sample sequenced in a study of tumor-infiltrating lymphocytes in primary liver carcinoma. Production of TCR beta cDNA used 400 to 600 ng total RNA together with a constant-region primer. Libraries covering TCR beta were generated through three nested multiplex PCR rounds (using a slightly modified ARM-PCR). Forward primers for TRBV1-TRBV30 and a C-beta reverse primer served the first two PCR rounds, at around 9 cycles each. TCRdb reanalysed the multiplex PCR reads using MiXCR and keeps one entry per CDR3 protein. The sample holds approximately 73,000 distinct CDR3 sequences, 60% to 75% seen once. Between roughly 17 and 31 mg of unsorted bulk tissue served as the source from which RNA and DNA were co-extracted. Sequences were obtained from liver tumor tissue from sampling region 4. Regarding subset: tumor region T4, right-lateral pole. The receptor set was obtained from a man aged 35 to 55 with primary liver carcinoma and hepatitis B virus infection.

As concerns this clonotype: It may be a read error: a sequence one base away is much more abundant. The CDR3 does not close with the conserved phenylalanine or tryptophan, likely indicating a read error. J is TRBJ2-3 and V is TRBV5-1, with D possibly matching TRBD1 (7 bases). Germline CDR1 and CDR2: SGHRS and YFSETQ. This CDR3 comprises 15 residues. The V gene lost 4 bases and the J gene lost 2 bases, with 14 bases spanning the gap. The CDR3 sequence is CASSPGDSLTDTQYL. Written as DNA, the CDR3 is TGCGCCAGCAGCCCGGGGGACAGCCTCACAGATACGCAGTATCTT.

Comments on this clonotype: A read error is possible here, since a much larger clone lies one base away. J is TRBJ2-1 and V is TRBV28, with 7 bases identical to TRBD2. Germline CDR1 MDHEN, CDR2 SYDVKM. The CDR3 contains 16 residues. CDR3 sequence reads: CASSFNPGLISHEQSF. The DNA for the CDR3 is TGTGCCAGCAGTTTTAATCCGGGACTAATAAGTCATGAGCAGTCCTTC.

Notes on this clonotype: One end of the junction fails to match germline, which may point to a read error. This chain connects TRBV29-1 to TRBJ2-7; either TRBD1 or TRBD2 may fit D (6 bases each). This CDR3 is built from 12 residues. Germline values: CDR1 SQVTM, CDR2 ANQGSEA. Here the CDR3 reads CSWRDNSYEQCF. In nucleotides, the CDR3 is TGCAGCTGGCGGGACAACTCCTACGAGCAGTGCTTC.

With respect to this clonotype: One end of the junction does not line up with germline, which may come from a read error. This chain uses TRBV6-1 with TRBJ1-2, with 11 bases fitting TRBD1. The germline V gene has CDR1 MNHNS and CDR2 SASEGT. The CDR3 is 16 residues long. The DNA for the CDR3 is TGTGCCGGCAGTTCTAGTCCCGGGACAGGGGGAGGAGGCTGCACCTTC. This encodes CAGSSSPGTGGGGCTF.

The CDR3 region is CASSSGRTNTIYF. CDR3 coding DNA: TGTGCCAGCAGCTCGGGACGGACGAACACCATATATTTT. V is TRBV7-3 and J is TRBJ1-3, with D possibly TRBD1 on 5 matching bases. Trimming cost V 4 bases and J 7 bases, with 11 bases left between them. This CDR3 contains 13 residues. From germline, CDR1 is SGHTA and CDR2 FQGTGA.

This clonotype was recorded at least ten times. The chain combines TRBV5-1 with TRBJ2-5; 7 bases match TRBD2. The CDR3 extends over 13 amino acids. Germline V gene lookup returns CDR1 SGHRS and CDR2 YFSETQ. The V and J ends lost 3 bases and 1 base, in that order; junction bases with no gene match: 0. The CDR3 DNA follows: TGCGCCAGCAGCTGGGGGGGCCAAGAGACCCAGTACTTC. As protein: CASSWGGQETQYF.

Of note for this clonotype: This clone may be a read error of a much larger clone one base away. This chain uses TRBV7-9 with TRBJ1-1, with TRBD1 matching over 7 bases. The CDR3 loop spans 15 amino acids. J gave up 4 bases and V 9 bases, and 14 bases lay outside the gene matches. Germline V gives CDR1 SEHNR, CDR2 FQNEAQ (reference sequence). CDR3 nucleotide sequence: TGTGCCAGGAGCCCCGACAGGGTATCTCGCACTGAAGCTTTCTTT. It encodes CARSPDRVSRTEAFF.

The chain uses TRBV6-5 and TRBJ1-2, with a possible D match to TRBD1 (6 bases). The CDR3 has 12 amino acids. Trimming removed 8 bases from V and 8 bases from J, with 15 bases in between. Per the germline V gene, CDR1 is MNHEY and CDR2 is SVGAGI. The CDR3 is CASCFGDKGYTF. DNA of the CDR3: TGTGCCAGCTGTTTCGGGGACAAAGGCTACACCTTC.

For this clonotype: Mismatch with germline at one junction end may stem from a read error. V usage is TRBV11-2 and J usage is TRBJ2-1, with 9 bases lining up with TRBD2. The germline gives CDR1 SGHAT, CDR2 FQNNGV. This CDR3 is built from 16 residues. The chain's CDR3 is CACSSRPSGRSYEQLF. In DNA form, the CDR3 reads TGTGCCTGCAGCTCGCGCCCCAGCGGGAGGAGCTATGAGCAGCTCTTC. Supplemented by reference TRBV11-2 and TRBJ2-1, the full variable domain reads EAGVAQSPRYKIIEKRQSVAFWCNPISGHATLYWYQQILGQGPKLLIQFQNNGVVDDSQLPKDRFSAERLKGVDSTLKIQPAKLEDSAVYLCACSSRPSGRSYEQLFGPGTRLTVL.

The J gene is TRBJ2-3, the V gene TRBV6-5; D is possibly TRBD2 (5 bases). CDR1 MNHEY and CDR2 SVGAGI come from the germline V gene. V lost 10 bases to trimming and J lost 4 bases, with 18 bases between them. CDR3 length: 14 residues. The CDR3 spells CANSELAGADTQYF. DNA for the CDR3: TGTGCCAACTCTGAACTGGCGGGCGCAGATACGCAGTATTTT.

This clonotype was detected a few times. This sequence joins TRBV18 and TRBJ2-5; 9 bases match TRBD1. From germline, CDR1 is KGHSH and CDR2 LQKENI. The CDR3 is 15 residues long. V trimming: 3 bases; J trimming: 4 bases; junction bases outside the gene matches: 6. DNA of the CDR3: TGTGCCAGCTCACCCCCTCCGGGACAGGGAGAGACCCAGTACTTC. Protein product: CASSPPPGQGETQYF.

This clonotype occurred many times. The CDR3 bases are TGTGCCAGCAGTGAAACCCCCGAGAACTATGGCTACACCTTC. Its protein is CASSETPENYGYTF. The rearrangement links TRBV6-1 to TRBJ1-2; no clear D gene. This CDR3 is built from 14 residues. The V end lost 2 bases, the J end lost 2 bases, and 9 bases lay between the germline ends. Germline CDR1 MNHNS, CDR2 SASEGT.

As for this clonotype: A much larger clone differs from this one at a single base, so this may be a read error. The chain has TRBV28 and TRBJ1-3; no clear D gene. The CDR3 is 14 amino acids. From germline, CDR1 is MDHEN and CDR2 SYDVKM. The CDR3 DNA reads as TGTGACAGCAGCCGAGGAGGAACTGGAAACACCATATATTTT. Its protein product is CDSSRGGTGNTIYF.

In the case of this clonotype: One end of the junction varies from germline; a read error may be responsible. This rearrangement joins TRBV11-2 to TRBJ2-2; TRBD2 agrees at 7 bases. Germline values: CDR1 SGHAT, CDR2 FQNNGV. This CDR3 region has 15 residues. The DNA for the CDR3 is TGTGCCAGCAGCTTTATGTATGGAAAGAGCGGGGAGTTGTTTTTT. It yields the protein CASSFMYGKSGELFF.

As for this clonotype: A read error may produce the germline difference seen at one junction end. The chain carries TRBV11-1 and TRBJ2-6, with D perhaps matching TRBD2 (6 bases). The germline CDR1 and CDR2 sequences are SGHAT and FQDESV (reference sequence). The length of the CDR3 is 19 residues. CDR3 sequence reads: CASSSRGSGVNSRANVLTF. The CDR3, as DNA: TGTGCTAGCAGCTCCCGGGGGAGCGGTGTTAACTCTAGGGCCAACGTCCTGACTTTC.

With regard to this clonotype: Compared with germline, one end of the junction differs, possibly owing to a read error. J is TRBJ2-7 and V is TRBV5-1, with D tentatively TRBD1 or TRBD2 (5 bases each). This CDR3 comprises 12 residues. The germline V gene encodes CDR1 SGHRS and CDR2 YFSETQ. CDR3 loop: CTSTDLGTEQYF. The CDR3 DNA reads TGCACCAGCACCGATTTGGGGACCGAGCAGTACTTC.

V gene TRBV11-2 combines with J gene TRBJ1-1; possible D gene TRBD1, 5 bases. The V end was cut by 10 bases, the J end by 1 base, with 25 bases between. The CDR3 is 17 residues long. The V gene's germline CDR1 is SGHAT and CDR2 FQNNGV. CDR3 sequence (DNA): TGTGCCATTAGCTCAACGTGGAGGGGAGCCCGGAACACTGAAGCTTTCTTT. Amino acid sequence: CAISSTWRGARNTEAFF.